Each of the 25 T cell receptor beta chains below was sequenced from the same sample in a study of T cell responses to AZD1222 COVID-19 vaccine. The data were produced by immunoSEQ multiplex PCR, yet TCRdb's version contains in-frame clones alone and is incomplete. Of 150,000 to 200,000 clones detected, more than 80% appear once; the ten largest clones hold about 3%. This specimen was peripheral blood, taken on day 0 of AZD1222 vaccination. These receptors all stem from an adult in good health.

The J gene is TRBJ2-3, the V gene TRBV24-1; D is uncertain. CDR3 length: 13 residues. V lost 5 bases and J lost 1, with 6 bases in between. Germline lookup yields CDR1 KGHDR and CDR2 SFDVKD. The CDR3 DNA is TGTGCCACCAGTGCTTCCGGCACAGATACGCAGTATTTT. Its protein product is CATSASGTDTQYF.

V is TRBV7-9 and J is TRBJ2-5; 10 nucleotides agree with TRBD1. The germline gives CDR1 SEHNR, CDR2 FQNEAQ (reference sequence). V was clipped by 5 bases and J by 4 bases; unmatched bases: 7. The CDR3 has 15 amino acids. The CDR3: CASSPGQGLSETQYF. DNA of the CDR3: TGTGCCAGCAGCCCGGGACAGGGGCTATCAGAGACCCAGTACTTC.

V usage is TRBV18 and J usage is TRBJ2-3, with 12 bases lining up with TRBD2. V shed 5 bases and J 6 bases; nucleotides not matched to a gene: 6. This CDR3 is built from 15 residues. CDR1 is KGHSH, CDR2 LQKENI, per germline. The DNA for the CDR3 is TGTGCCAGCTCATCGACTAGCGGGAGTTATGATACGCAGTATTTT. It is translated as CASSSTSGSYDTQYF. Combining the CDR3 with reference TRBV18 and TRBJ2-3 gives the whole variable domain NAGVMQNPRHLVRRRGQEARLRCSPMKGHSHVYWYRQLPEEGLKFMVYLQKENIIDESGMPKERFSAEFPKEGPSILRIQQVVRGDSAAYFCASSSTSGSYDTQYFGPGTRLTVL.

This CDR3 reads CASSHTGGQTGSPLHF. CDR3 DNA sequence: TGTGCCAGCAGCCACACAGGGGGCCAGACGGGGTCACCCCTCCACTTT. The chain links TRBV5-8 to TRBJ1-6, with 9 positions matching TRBD1. The CDR3 contains 16 residues. In germline, CDR1 is SGHTS, CDR2 YDEGEE. V lost 4 bases and J lost 10; bases outside the gene matches: 12. Together with reference TRBV5-8 and TRBJ1-6, the CDR3 gives the full variable domain: EAGVTQSPTHLIKTRGQQATLRCSPISGHTSVYWYQQALGLGLQFLLWYDEGEERNRGNFPPRFSGRQFPNYSSELNVNALELEDSALYLCASSHTGGQTGSPLHFGNGTRLTVT.

This clone was counted a single time. V is TRBV12-5 and J is TRBJ1-1; tentative D call: TRBD1 (5 bases). Germline V CDR1 and CDR2: LGHNT, FRNRAP. The CDR3 runs to 13 residues. V lost 0 bases and J lost 8, with 10 bases in between. As DNA, the CDR3 is TGTGCTAGTGGTTTGGTAACCGGGGGGGAAGCTTTCTTT. Its protein is CASGLVTGGEAFF.

The genes are TRBV19 and TRBJ1-2; D call uncertain. The CDR3 sequence is 13 residues long. Germline V gene data show CDR1 as LNHDA and CDR2 as SQIVND (reference sequence). V lost 5 bases, J lost 1 base, and 8 bases lay in between. CDR3 amino acids: CASSPQDNYGYTF. The CDR3 DNA reads as TGTGCCAGTAGTCCCCAGGATAACTATGGCTACACCTTC. Looking up the rest from reference TRBV19 and TRBJ1-2 gives the full variable domain: DGGITQSPKYLFRKEGQNVTLSCEQNLNHDAMYWYRQDPGQGLRLIYYSQIVNDFQKGDIAEGYSVSREKKESFPLTVTSAQKNPTAFYLCASSPQDNYGYTFGSGTRLTVV.

The chain recombines TRBV14 with TRBJ2-7; TRBD2 aligns across 7 bases. After removal of 4 bases from V and 2 bases from J, the junction contained 11 bases not matched to a gene. This CDR3 is 16 amino acids long. Germline CDR1 SGHDN, CDR2 FVKESK. The CDR3 region is CASSLSGREFPYEQYF. The CDR3 DNA follows: TGTGCCAGCAGCCTTTCAGGGCGGGAGTTTCCCTACGAGCAGTACTTC.

The genes are TRBV10-3 and TRBJ1-4; no clear D gene. CDR3 length: 13 amino acids. Germline CDR1 reads ENHRY; CDR2 reads SYGVKD. The ends were cut back, 5 bases at V and 0 bases at J, with 4 bases in the middle. This CDR3 reads CAISPATNEKLFF. The CDR3 DNA is TGTGCCATCAGTCCAGCAACTAATGAAAAACTGTTTTTT.

This chain connects TRBV13 to TRBJ2-7; D is possibly TRBD1 (6 bases). Trimming took off 2 bases at V and 2 bases at J, with 13 bases between the two ends. The CDR3 runs 15 residues. Germline assignment: CDR1 PRHDT and CDR2 FYEKMQ (reference sequence). The CDR3 coding sequence is TGTGCCAGCAGCTTAAAGATAGGGACAACCTACGAGCAGTACTTC. Its protein is CASSLKIGTTYEQYF.

CDR3 residues: CASSLGGQGDTEAFF. CDR3 nucleotide sequence: TGTGCCAGCAGTTTAGGGGGCCAGGGCGACACTGAAGCTTTCTTT. The chain recombines TRBV28 with TRBJ1-1, with D possibly being TRBD1 (6 bases). Germline-derived CDR1 and CDR2 are MDHEN and SYDVKM. The CDR3 is 15 residues long. V lost 2 bases to trimming and J lost 3 bases, with 13 bases between them.

This chain uses TRBV7-8 with TRBJ1-6; 9 bases align to TRBD1. Germline V gene data show CDR1 as SGHVS and CDR2 as FQNEAQ. With 1 base clipped from V and 5 bases from J, the junction kept 9 bases outside the gene matches. This CDR3 has 18 amino acids. The CDR3 protein is CASSLGRGQGWDNSPLHF. As DNA, the CDR3 is TGTGCCAGCAGCTTAGGGCGGGGACAGGGTTGGGATAATTCACCCCTCCACTTT.

CDR3 DNA: TGTGCCAGCAGTTATAAATTGGGACAGGGGGCGCGTACAGATACGCAGTATTTT. It specifies CASSYKLGQGARTDTQYF. V gene TRBV6-2 or TRBV6-3 combines with J gene TRBJ2-3; 12 nucleotides align to TRBD1. V shed 3 bases and J 3 bases; nucleotides not matched to a gene: 10. The CDR3 is 18 residues long. Germline loops: CDR1 MNHEY, CDR2 SVGEGT.

The rearrangement joins TRBV27 to TRBJ2-7, with 9 positions matching TRBD1. CDR3 length equals 14 residues. Unmatched junction bases numbered 3, after V lost 2 bases and J lost 4 bases. CDR1 is MNHEY and CDR2 is SMNVEV in the germline V gene (reference sequence). The CDR3 sequence: CASSLQGTGYEQYF. CDR3 DNA: TGTGCCAGCAGTTTACAAGGGACAGGGTACGAGCAGTACTTC.

The chain couples TRBV7-9 to TRBJ1-6, with TRBD1 matching over 8 bases. The CDR3 totals 16 residues. V lost 5 bases to trimming and J lost 5 bases; unmatched junction nucleotides: 8. Per the germline V gene, CDR1 is SEHNR and CDR2 is FQNEAQ (reference sequence). The CDR3 coding sequence is TGTGCCAGCAGCGAGGCGCAGGGGGCCCATAATTCACCCCTCCACTTT. Its protein product is CASSEAQGAHNSPLHF.

This clone was detected a few times. The V call is TRBV3-1 (or the pseudogene TRBV3-2), the J call TRBJ1-2, with TRBD1 as a possible D gene (5 bases). V was shortened by 0 bases and J by 4 bases, with 12 bases between the two germline ends. CDR3 length: 15 residues. Germline-derived CDR1 and CDR2 are LGHDT and YNNKEL (reference sequence). The CDR3 loop reads CASSQDAGGGYGYTF. The DNA for the CDR3 is TGTGCCAGCAGCCAAGATGCGGGGGGAGGCTATGGCTACACCTTC.

The rearrangement uses TRBV6-5 and TRBJ1-1; 8 bases align to TRBD1. CDR3 length equals 14 residues. V lost 6 bases, J lost 3 bases, and 6 bases stayed unmatched. The V gene's germline CDR1 is MNHEY and CDR2 SVGAGI. CDR3: CASSLDRADTEAFF. DNA of the CDR3: TGTGCCAGCAGCCTGGACAGGGCTGACACTGAAGCTTTCTTT.

This chain links TRBV7-2 with TRBJ1-3; unclear D gene. The CDR3 consists of 14 residues. V was shortened by 1 base and J by 0 bases, with 4 bases between the two germline ends. Looked up from germline, CDR1 is SGHTA and CDR2 is FQGNSA. The CDR3 DNA is TGTGCCAGCAGCTTAGGGAACTCTGGAAACACCATATATTTT. Translation gives CASSLGNSGNTIYF.

The chain employs TRBV28 and TRBJ2-3, with TRBD1 matching 7 bases. J gave up 1 base and V 7 bases, and 20 bases lay outside the gene matches. The germline gives CDR1 MDHEN, CDR2 SYDVKM. The length of the CDR3 is 19 residues. The CDR3 nucleotides read TGTGCCAGCACCTCTGGACAGGTCCTAATCTCAAAGGGCACAGATACGCAGTATTTT. Amino acid sequence: CASTSGQVLISKGTDTQYF.

V is TRBV6-5 and J is TRBJ1-1; 7 nucleotides agree with TRBD1. V shed 6 bases, J shed 4 bases, and the junction held 11 bases outside the gene matches. The germline CDR1 and CDR2 sequences are MNHEY and SVGAGI. This CDR3 has 15 residues. The CDR3 DNA follows: TGTGCCAGCAGCTACCGAACTACAGGGGCCACTGAAGCTTTCTTT. Translated, it gives CASSYRTTGATEAFF.

This chain uses TRBV2 with TRBJ2-5; either TRBD1 or TRBD2 may fit D (5 bases each). Trimming pared 7 bases from V and 4 bases from J, leaving 16 bases between. The germline V gene encodes CDR1 SNHLY and CDR2 FYNNEI. The CDR3 contains 14 residues. CDR3 coding DNA: TGTGCCAGCAAACTGGGACCCCTTGGAGAGACCCAGTACTTC. Protein product: CASKLGPLGETQYF. Full variable domain (rest looked up from reference TRBV2 and TRBJ2-5): EPEVTQTPSHQVTQMGQEVILRCVPISNHLYFYWYRQILGQKVEFLVSFYNNEISEKSEIFDDQFSVERPDGSNFTLKIRSTKLEDSAMYFCASKLGPLGETQYFGPGTRLLVL.

This clone was found once. The chain combines TRBV2 with TRBJ1-6; 7 bases line up with TRBD1. J gave up 9 bases and V 7 bases, and 12 bases lay outside the gene matches. The CDR3 is 15 amino acids. Germline CDR1 and CDR2: SNHLY and FYNNEI. The CDR3 bases are TGTGCCAGCATTGTAGGGACAGCGGGTACTTCACCCCTCCACTTT. This encodes CASIVGTAGTSPLHF.

This chain uses TRBV3-1 (or the pseudogene TRBV3-2) with TRBJ2-1, with a tentative D call TRBD2 (6 bases). Trimming cost V 2 bases and J 5 bases, with 7 bases left between them. The CDR3 is made up of 13 amino acids. Germline assignment: CDR1 LGHDT and CDR2 YNNKEL (reference sequence). The CDR3: CASSQLADNEQFF. CDR3 bases: TGTGCCAGCAGCCAATTAGCGGACAATGAGCAGTTCTTC.

The rearrangement joins TRBV4-2 to TRBJ2-7; D unresolved. V was pared by 0 bases and J by 6 bases, with 18 bases between. Germline assignment: CDR1 LGHNA and CDR2 YNFKEQ. CDR3 length equals 16 residues. The CDR3: CASSQETSPGPTEQYF. The CDR3 DNA is TGTGCCAGCAGCCAAGAAACCTCCCCGGGTCCTACCGAGCAGTACTTC.

V and J are TRBV5-4 and TRBJ2-1; no clear D gene. The CDR3 sequence is 13 residues long. Trimming took 0 bases from V and 2 from J, leaving 3 bases between them. CDR1 and CDR2 from the germline V gene are SGHNT and YYREEE (reference sequence). CDR3 DNA sequence: TGTGCCAGCAGCTTGGAGACCTACAATGAGCAGTTCTTC. Protein sequence: CASSLETYNEQFF.

This chain connects TRBV5-1 to TRBJ2-7, with a possible D match to TRBD1 (5 bases). Between the trimmed V and J ends, which lost 2 bases and 6 bases, there was a span of 15 bases. Germline V CDR1 and CDR2: SGHRS, YFSETQ. The CDR3 has 14 residues. CDR3 coding DNA: TGCGCCAGCAGCTTTCAGGGCTCTCTCGTCGAGCAGTACTTC. As protein: CASSFQGSLVEQYF.